The clone carrying this TCR beta chain is judged medium-sized. The data are from a study of neurological immune-mediated disorders. The J segment lost 4 bases and the V segment lost 5 bases, leaving 4 bases of the junction unmatched. The CDR3 length is 13 residues. Germline V lookup: CDR1 SQVTM, CDR2 ANQGSEA. TCRdb re-called the 5' RACE reads through MiXCR, storing one row per CDR3 protein. The sample yields 20,000 to 25,000 distinct CDR3 sequences, approximately 15% seen once. The sorted libraries started from roughly 1 million CD4+ or CD8+ T cells. V usage is TRBV29-1 and J usage is TRBJ2-3; TRBD1 matches 9 bases. Sequenced input: CD8+ T cells from blood. The sequence was collected from a woman under 30 with multiple sclerosis. CDR3 in amino acids: CSVHDRGADTQYF. CDR3 nucleotides: TGCAGCGTTCATGACAGGGGGGCAGATACGCAGTATTTT.